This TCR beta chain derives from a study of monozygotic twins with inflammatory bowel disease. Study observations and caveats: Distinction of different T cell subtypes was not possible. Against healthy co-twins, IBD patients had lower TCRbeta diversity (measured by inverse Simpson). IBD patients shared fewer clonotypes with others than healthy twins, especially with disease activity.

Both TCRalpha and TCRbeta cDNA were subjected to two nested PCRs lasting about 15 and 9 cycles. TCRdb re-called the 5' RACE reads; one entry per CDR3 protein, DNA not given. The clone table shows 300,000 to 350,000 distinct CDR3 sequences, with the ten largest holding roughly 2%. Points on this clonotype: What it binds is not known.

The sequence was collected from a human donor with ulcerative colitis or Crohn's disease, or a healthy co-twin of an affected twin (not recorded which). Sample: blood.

The chain's CDR3 is CASKGGLGGNEQFF. V and J are TRBV2 and TRBJ2-1; TCRdb indicates TRBD2, and absent DNA this call remains unverified. Germline lookup yields CDR1 SNHLY and CDR2 FYNNEI. The CDR3 has 14 amino acids.